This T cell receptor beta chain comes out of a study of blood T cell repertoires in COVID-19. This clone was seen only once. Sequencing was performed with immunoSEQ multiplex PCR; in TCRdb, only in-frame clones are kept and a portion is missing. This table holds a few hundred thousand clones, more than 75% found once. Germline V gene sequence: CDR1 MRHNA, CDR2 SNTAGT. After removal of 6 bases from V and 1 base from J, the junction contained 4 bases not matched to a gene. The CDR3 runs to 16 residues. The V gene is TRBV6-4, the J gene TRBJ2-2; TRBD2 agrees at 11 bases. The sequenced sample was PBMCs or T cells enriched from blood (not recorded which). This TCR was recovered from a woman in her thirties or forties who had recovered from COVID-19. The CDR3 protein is CASSDTSGGNTGELFF. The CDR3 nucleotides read TGTGCCAGCAGCGATACTAGCGGGGGGAACACCGGGGAGCTGTTTTTT.